One and the same sample provided the 9 T cell receptor beta chains below, sequenced in a study of T cells in Graves' hyperthyroidism and ophthalmopathy. RNA transcripts served as the template for amplifying TCR beta CDR3 regions. The HTBI primer set was used in a first-round RT-PCR of the TCR CDR3. TCRdb reprocessed the multiplex PCR reads via MiXCR and lists one record per CDR3 protein. The repertoire holds over 200,000 distinct CDR3 sequences, with 13% to 15% as singletons. The sequencing input was blood. These receptor sequences come from a woman aged 40 to 50 with Graves' hyperthyroidism that later progressed to Graves' ophthalmopathy.

This clonotype was picked up many times. The chain joins TRBV5-1 to TRBJ2-1, with 9 bases aligning to TRBD1. V shed 0 bases and J 7 bases; nucleotides not matched to a gene: 11. CDR1 and CDR2 from the germline V gene are SGHRS and YFSETQ. This CDR3 is 17 amino acids long. CDR3 in DNA: TGCGCCAGCAGCTTGGTTCCCGGGACAGGGTCTCGGAATGAGCAGTTCTTC. Its protein product is CASSLVPGTGSRNEQFF.

The sample holds a few counts of this clonotype. The CDR3: CASSWGTDEQYF. DNA of the CDR3: TGCGCCAGCAGCTGGGGGACGGACGAGCAGTACTTC. The V and J genes are TRBV5-1 and TRBJ2-7; D may be TRBD1 or TRBD2 (5 bases each). Trimming took off 3 bases at V and 5 bases at J, with 9 bases between the two ends. Germline assignment: CDR1 SGHRS and CDR2 YFSETQ. The CDR3 has 12 residues.

This clonotype has ten or more counts. V and J are TRBV29-1 and TRBJ2-7, with 9 bases identical to TRBD2. The CDR3 length is 15 residues. The junction had 11 bases not matched to a gene; V was cut back by 5 bases and J by 3 bases. Germline V CDR1 and CDR2: SQVTM, ANQGSEA. CDR3 protein: CSVSSGNAYYYEQYF. The CDR3 DNA follows: TGCAGCGTTTCTAGCGGGAATGCCTACTACTACGAGCAGTACTTC.

This clonotype was seen repeatedly, ten times or more. V and J are TRBV28 and TRBJ2-6; no definite D call. Germline V gene sequence: CDR1 MDHEN, CDR2 SYDVKM. Trimming took 3 bases from V and 4 from J, leaving 31 bases between them. The CDR3 sequence is 22 residues long. CDR3 nucleotide sequence: TGTGCCAGCAGTTTCACGATTAGGACCGGCGATACCCGACTGTCGGGGGCCAACGTCCTGACTTTC. Residues: CASSFTIRTGDTRLSGANVLTF.

The chain links TRBV5-8 to TRBJ1-5; D gene uncertain. Per the germline V gene, CDR1 is SGHTS and CDR2 is YDEGEE. V lost 5 bases to trimming and J lost 4 bases, with 10 bases between them. The CDR3 is 13 residues long. CDR3 nucleotide sequence: TGTGCCAGCAGTCAAGGTTTTAATCAGCCCCAGCATTTT. Protein: CASSQGFNQPQHF. The whole variable domain, remainder taken from reference TRBV5-8 and TRBJ1-5, is EAGVTQSPTHLIKTRGQQATLRCSPISGHTSVYWYQQALGLGLQFLLWYDEGEERNRGNFPPRFSGRQFPNYSSELNVNALELEDSALYLCASSQGFNQPQHFGDGTRLSIL.

Ten or more counts support this clonotype. J is TRBJ1-6 and V is TRBV5-1; no firm D call. The CDR3 extends over 14 amino acids. V lost 0 bases to trimming and J lost 7 bases, with 8 bases between them. From germline, CDR1 is SGHRS and CDR2 YFSETQ. CDR3 in amino acids: CASSLAGWNSPLHF. The DNA of the CDR3 is TGCGCCAGCAGCTTGGCCGGGTGGAATTCACCCCTCCACTTT.

Ten or more counts support this clonotype. V is TRBV4-1 and J is TRBJ2-3, with D perhaps matching TRBD1 or TRBD2 (5 bases each). Germline loops: CDR1 MGHRA, CDR2 YSYEKL. Trimming took 3 bases from V and 1 from J, leaving 14 bases between them. This CDR3 has 16 residues. DNA of the CDR3: TGCGCCAGCAGCCAGGGAGCAGGGCTGCGCACAGATACGCAGTATTTT. Its protein product is CASSQGAGLRTDTQYF.

This clonotype was seen repeatedly, ten times or more. This rearrangement joins TRBV19 to TRBJ2-6, with D tentatively TRBD1 or TRBD2 (5 bases each). From germline, CDR1 is LNHDA and CDR2 SQIVND (reference sequence). The CDR3 is 15 amino acids. V lost 5 bases and J 1 base, leaving 9 bases between the germline ends. This CDR3 is CASSGTSSGANVLTF. The DNA for the CDR3 is TGTGCCAGTAGTGGGACCTCATCTGGGGCCAACGTCCTGACTTTC.

This chain joins TRBV6-1 and TRBJ2-3, with a tentative D call TRBD2 (5 bases). CDR3 length: 13 amino acids. The germline V gene has CDR1 MNHNS and CDR2 SASEGT. V gave up 7 bases and J gave up 3 bases, with 11 bases separating them. DNA for the CDR3: TGTGCCAGCATGAGGACTGGGACAGATACGCAGTATTTT. Residues: CASMRTGTDTQYF.